What follows are 9 T cell receptor beta chains derived from one specimen sequenced in a study of Ad26.COV2.S vaccination and SARS-CoV-2 variants. Treatment denoted: roughly 19 received Ad26.COV2.S at low or high dose, single or two shots; roughly 5 received placebo; per-sample allocation not given. Following the first vaccine or placebo injection, samples were taken on day 63. This table comes from immunoSEQ multiplex PCR, and its TCRdb copy is limited to in-frame clones, with some not included. The data hold around 450,000 clones, with roughly 90% observed a single time. The sample was peripheral blood, taken in a trial of Ad26.COV2.S vaccine versus placebo. Receptors were obtained from a person between 18 and 59 years old who received the Ad26.COV2.S COVID-19 vaccine or a placebo.

This sequence joins TRBV10-3 and TRBJ2-7; D is ambiguous. CDR3 length: 15 amino acids. Trimming removed 7 bases from V and 3 bases from J, with 19 bases in between. Germline CDR1 is ENHRY and CDR2 is SYGVKD. The CDR3 DNA reads TGTGCCATCACTATTGGCCCTGGCCCGAGCTACGAGCAGTACTTC. This encodes CAITIGPGPSYEQYF.

This chain links TRBV5-5 with TRBJ1-3; 10 positions agree with TRBD1. The CDR3 loop spans 16 amino acids. Germline V CDR1 and CDR2: SGHKS, YYEKEE (reference sequence). Trimming cost V 4 bases and J 0 bases; bases outside gene matches: 4. The CDR3 DNA reads as TGTGCCAGCAGCACGGGACAGGGGTACTCTGGAAACACCATATATTTT. This translates into CASSTGQGYSGNTIYF.

CDR3 amino acids: CASWGRQGGYNEQFF. The CDR3 DNA reads as TGTGCCAGCTGGGGACGACAAGGCGGATACAATGAGCAGTTCTTC. V is TRBV7-2 and J is TRBJ2-1; TRBD1 or TRBD2 may be the D gene (5 bases each). The CDR3 is 15 residues long. V gave up 8 bases and J gave up 4 bases, with 18 bases separating them. The germline gives CDR1 SGHTA, CDR2 FQGNSA. The whole variable domain, remainder taken from reference TRBV7-2 and TRBJ2-1, is GAGVSQSPSNKVTEKGKDVELRCDPISGHTALYWYRQSLGQGLEFLIYFQGNSAPDKSGLPSDRFSAERTGGSVSTLTIQRTQQEDSAVYLCASWGRQGGYNEQFFGPGTRLTVL.

In this sample, this clone turned up once. The gene calls are TRBV19 and TRBJ1-5; D is uncertain. V was shortened by 0 bases and J by 2 bases, with 11 bases between the two germline ends. The CDR3 runs to 16 residues. Germline CDR1 and CDR2: LNHDA and SQIVND (reference sequence). The CDR3 nucleotides are TGTGCCAGTAGTATAGATCCCCCCCTGGGCAATCAGCCCCAGCATTTT. It encodes CASSIDPPLGNQPQHF.

The DNA for the CDR3 is TGTGCCAGCAGCGGGGCACCCCTCGAAAACATTCAGTACTTC. Its protein is CASSGAPLENIQYF. The chain is built from TRBV5-4 and TRBJ2-4, with D possibly TRBD1 on 5 matching bases. The CDR3 runs 14 residues. The germline CDR1 and CDR2 sequences are SGHNT and YYREEE (reference sequence). Trimming removed 4 bases at V and 5 bases at J, with 13 bases between.

CDR3 DNA sequence: TGTGCCAGCAGTGACGGGACTAGCGGGGGGGCAGATACGCAGTATTTT. It yields the protein CASSDGTSGGADTQYF. The chain combines TRBV6-4 with TRBJ2-3; 16 bases fit TRBD2. Germline CDR1 MRHNA, CDR2 SNTAGT. V shed 2 bases, J shed 4 bases, and the junction held 0 bases outside the gene matches. CDR3 length: 16 residues.

The V and J genes are TRBV7-8 and TRBJ2-2; tentatively, D is TRBD2 (5 bases). CDR1 SGHVS and CDR2 FQNEAQ come from the germline V gene. This CDR3 is 17 amino acids long. Trimming removed 5 bases at V and 0 bases at J, with 16 bases between. The CDR3 nucleotides are TGTGCCAGCAGCCAACTTTTCTCCGGGACGAACACCGGGGAGCTGTTTTTT. Protein sequence: CASSQLFSGTNTGELFF. Variable domain in full (rest from reference TRBV7-8 and TRBJ2-2): GAGVSQSPRYKVAKRGQDVALRCDPISGHVSLFWYQQALGQGPEFLTYFQNEAQLDKSGLPSDRFFAERPEGSVSTLKIQRTQQEDSAVYLCASSQLFSGTNTGELFFGEGSRLTVL.

The chain is built from TRBV7-9 and TRBJ1-1; 7 bases are a match to TRBD1. This CDR3 spans 16 amino acids. The V gene end was trimmed by 5 bases and the J gene end by 0 bases; junction bases not matched to a gene: 9. Germline CDR1 is SEHNR and CDR2 is FQNEAQ (reference sequence). The CDR3 protein is CASSPNRQGLNTEAFF. The CDR3 bases are TGTGCCAGCAGCCCTAATCGACAGGGATTGAACACTGAAGCTTTCTTT.

Here the CDR3 reads CASSSPELRNQPQHF. For the CDR3, the DNA is TGTGCCAGCAGTTCCCCGGAGCTTAGGAATCAGCCCCAGCATTTT. This chain joins TRBV6-2 or TRBV6-3 and TRBJ1-5; no reliable D call. Germline CDR1 and CDR2: MNHEY and SVGEGT. Trimming left V 4 bases short and J 4 bases short, with 14 bases between. The CDR3 has 15 amino acids.